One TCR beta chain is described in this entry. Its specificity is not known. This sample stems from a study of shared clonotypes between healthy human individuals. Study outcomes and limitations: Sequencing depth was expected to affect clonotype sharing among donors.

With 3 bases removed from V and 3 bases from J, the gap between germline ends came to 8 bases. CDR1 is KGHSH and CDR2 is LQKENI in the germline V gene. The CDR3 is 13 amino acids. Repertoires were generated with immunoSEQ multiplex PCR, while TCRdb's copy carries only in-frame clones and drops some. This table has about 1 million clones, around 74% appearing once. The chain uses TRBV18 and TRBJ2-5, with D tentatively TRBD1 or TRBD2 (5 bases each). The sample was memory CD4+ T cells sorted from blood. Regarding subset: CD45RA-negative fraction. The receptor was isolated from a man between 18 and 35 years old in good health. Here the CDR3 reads CASSPGPKETQYF. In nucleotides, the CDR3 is TGTGCCAGCTCACCGGGACCCAAAGAGACCCAGTACTTC. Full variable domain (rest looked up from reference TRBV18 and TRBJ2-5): NAGVMQNPRHLVRRRGQEARLRCSPMKGHSHVYWYRQLPEEGLKFMVYLQKENIIDESGMPKERFSAEFPKEGPSILRIQQVVRGDSAAYFCASSPGPKETQYFGPGTRLLVL.